Listed below are T cell receptor beta chains from one sample, sequenced in a study of identical twins. TCRdb redid the calling of the 5' RACE reads with MiXCR, one entry per CDR3 protein. The table has 690,000 or so distinct CDR3 sequences, 5.5% to 7.5% seen once. Sequences were obtained from naive T cells sorted from blood. These receptors were obtained from a man younger than 35 in good health. CDR3s include the opening cysteine and the closing phenylalanine or tryptophan. The D gene is left open where the match is weak. Some rows mark clone size as missing; the rest say once, few, many or name a class of expanded clone.

J gene | D gene | V gene | clone size | CDR3 DNA | CDR3 protein
TRBJ1-4 | . | TRBV7-9 | . | TGTGCCAGCAGCTTTCACGCAGCTTCAACTAATGAAAAACTGTTTTTT | CASSFHAASTNEKLFF
TRBJ1-4 | . | TRBV12-3/TRBV12-4 | few | TGTGCCAGCAGTTTCGGCCGGAGGGGCCCCTCAACTAATGAAAAACTGTTTTTT | CASSFGRRGPSTNEKLFF
TRBJ2-1 | TRBD2 | TRBV5-1 | few | TGCGCCAGCAGCTCTTCCGGGACTAGCGGCGACAATGAGCAGTTCTTC | CASSSSGTSGDNEQFF
TRBJ1-5 | . | TRBV19 | few | TGTGCCAGTAGTATATACGAGGGATTGGGCAATCAGCCCCAGCATTTT | CASSIYEGLGNQPQHF
TRBJ2-7 | . | TRBV7-9 | few | TGTGCCAGCAGCTTCGACTACTCCGACGAGCAGTACTTC | CASSFDYSDEQYF
TRBJ2-7 | . | TRBV7-9 | many | TGTGCCAGCAGGCCACCTGCACAGGAGTACGAGCAGTACTTC | CASRPPAQEYEQYF
TRBJ2-4 | . | TRBV9 | few | TGTGCCAGCAGCCCCGCTGCCGGGGGTGAAAACATTCAGTACTTC | CASSPAAGGENIQYF
TRBJ2-7 | . | TRBV4-3 | few | TGCGCCAGCAGCCACTCCAGGGGGGGGGCCTACGAGCAGTACTTC | CASSHSRGGAYEQYF
TRBJ1-5 | . | TRBV24-1 | few | TGTGCCACCAGCACTGACAGGAATAATCAGCCCCAGCATTTT | CATSTDRNNQPQHF
TRBJ2-7 | TRBD2 | TRBV4-3 | few | TGCGCCAGCAGCCAAGAGGCGGGACTAGCGGGAGGGCCTTACTACGAGCAGTACTTC | CASSQEAGLAGGPYYEQYF
TRBJ1-5 | . | TRBV12-3/TRBV12-4 | few | TGTGCCAGCAGCCCGACAGGTTTAGATCAGCCCCAGCATTTT | CASSPTGLDQPQHF
TRBJ1-4 | . | TRBV27 | many | TGTGCCAGCAGTTTAACAGAACAAAATGAAAAACTGTTTTTT | CASSLTEQNEKLFF
TRBJ2-2 | TRBD2 | TRBV20-1 | . | TGCAGTGCTAGGCTTGGCGGGAGCACCGGGGAGCTGTTTTTT | CSARLGGSTGELFF
TRBJ2-1 | . | TRBV9 | few | TGTGCCAGCAGCCGAGACGGAGGGGTCTACAATGAGCAGTTCTTC | CASSRDGGVYNEQFF
TRBJ2-1 | TRBD2 | TRBV20-1 | many | TGCAGTGCTAGAGCGGCCGGGACTAGCGGGAGTCCTAATGCCTACAATGAGCAGTTCTTC | CSARAAGTSGSPNAYNEQFF
TRBJ1-2 | TRBD1 | TRBV5-1 | many | TGCGCCAGCAGCGAGGGTCCGGGACAGCTAAACTATGGCTACACCTTC | CASSEGPGQLNYGYTF
TRBJ1-5 | . | TRBV6-1 | . | TGTGCCAGCAGCGAAGAGGGGGGTGGCAGCCAGCCCCAGCATTTT | CASSEEGGGSQPQHF
TRBJ2-2 | . | TRBV2 | many | TGTGCCAGCAGTGATGGCGGGAACACCGGGGAGCTGTTTTTT | CASSDGGNTGELFF
TRBJ2-3 | . | TRBV12-3/TRBV12-4 | many | TGTGCCAGCAGCCCCGTCGGGTCGACAGATACGCAGTATTTT | CASSPVGSTDTQYF
TRBJ2-5 | . | TRBV4-1 | . | TGCGCCAGCAGCCCGGAGGGGGGGCGAGAGACCCAGTACTTC | CASSPEGGRETQYF
TRBJ1-2 | . | TRBV20-1 | few | TGCAGTGCTAGAGGGACCGCTGGCTACACCTTC | CSARGTAGYTF
TRBJ2-1 | . | TRBV20-1 | few | TGCAGTGCTAGAGTAGTTCGCGGGACGACCTACAATGAGCAGTTCTTC | CSARVVRGTTYNEQFF
TRBJ2-7 | TRBD1 | TRBV28 | . | TGTGCCAGCAGCCCGACAGGGGGCTTGGGTAGCTACGAGCAGTACTTC | CASSPTGGLGSYEQYF
TRBJ1-1 | . | TRBV4-3 | many | TGCGCCAGCAGCCAAGAAGGGGGTGAGACTGAAGCTTTCTTT | CASSQEGGETEAFF
TRBJ2-3 | . | TRBV15 | . | TGTGCCACCAGTGGCACGAGCACAGATACGCAGTATTTT | CATSGTSTDTQYF
TRBJ1-2 | . | TRBV28 | many | TGTGCCAGCAGCTTAAGCTATGGCTACACCTTC | CASSLSYGYTF
TRBJ2-2 | . | TRBV6-1 | . | TGTGCCAATAAAGGGATCCTGCCCGGGGAGCTGTTTTTT | CANKGILPGELFF
TRBJ2-1 | TRBD2 | TRBV9 | many | TGTGCCAGCAGCGTAGCCCGGGAGGGCGAGCAGTTCTTC | CASSVAREGEQFF
TRBJ2-5 | . | TRBV5-1 | many | TGCGCCAGCAGCTTGGCCGCGGTGGGAGAAGAGACCCAGTACTTC | CASSLAAVGEETQYF
TRBJ2-1 | TRBD2 | TRBV7-2 | few | TGTGCCAGCAGCCCCGACGGACTAGCGGGAGGTTATGAGCAGTTCTTC | CASSPDGLAGGYEQFF
TRBJ2-3 | . | TRBV5-5 | many | TGTGCCAGCAGCATCGTCGGAGCAGATACGCAGTATTTT | CASSIVGADTQYF
TRBJ2-5 | TRBD1 | TRBV20-1 | . | TGCAGTGCGAACAGGGGAGAGACCCAGTACTTC | CSANRGETQYF
TRBJ2-7 | . | TRBV29-1 | many | TGCAGCGTTCGGGGGCGCCAGGTTTACGAGCAGTACTTC | CSVRGRQVYEQYF
TRBJ2-3 | TRBD2 | TRBV28 | many | TGTGCCAGCAGTCTGCACCGGACTAGCGAGGACGGCACAGATACGCAGTATTTT | CASSLHRTSEDGTDTQYF
TRBJ2-3 | . | TRBV7-3 | few | TGTGCCAGCAGCTTAGGTTCGGGTGGTGCAGATACGCAGTATTTT | CASSLGSGGADTQYF
TRBJ2-2 | . | TRBV25-1 | many | TGTGCCAGCAGTGAAATAGGGCGGGAGCTGTTTTTT | CASSEIGRELFF
TRBJ1-1 | . | TRBV12-3/TRBV12-4 | many | TGTGCCAGCAGCCCACAGCAGAACACTGAAGCTTTCTTT | CASSPQQNTEAFF
TRBJ1-6 | . | TRBV29-1 | many | TGCAGCGTCCAGCACGAAAAGGGCGCATATTCACCCCTCCACTTT | CSVQHEKGAYSPLHF
TRBJ2-3 | . | TRBV4-2 | . | TGTGCCAGCAGCCAAGAGGGGAGTACGCAGTATTTT | CASSQEGSTQYF
TRBJ2-2 | . | TRBV7-9 | . | TGTGTTAACCCCCCCGGCCGGGAGCTGTTTTTT | CVNPPGRELFF
TRBJ1-2 | . | TRBV5-1 | many | TGCGCCAGCAGTCAGAACACCTATGGCTACACCTTC | CASSQNTYGYTF
TRBJ2-3 | TRBD2 | TRBV7-9 | . | TGTGCCAGCAGCTTAGGGACTAGCGGACACACAGATACGCAGTATTTT | CASSLGTSGHTDTQYF
TRBJ2-3 | . | TRBV20-1 | many | TGCAGTCCTAAGTGGACTGGAAACACAGATACGCAGTATTTT | CSPKWTGNTDTQYF
TRBJ2-2 | . | TRBV7-9 | . | TGTGCCAGCACCCTCCTGGGGCAGGGGATTGGAGCCGGGGAGCTGTTTTTT | CASTLLGQGIGAGELFF
TRBJ2-1 | TRBD2 | TRBV20-1 | many | TGCAGTGCTAGGTTGGGGGAGGGCCCGTATGAGCAGTTCTTC | CSARLGEGPYEQFF
TRBJ2-6 | . | TRBV24-1 | . | TGTGCCACTATCGACAGTACCTCTGGGGCCAACGTCCTGACTTTC | CATIDSTSGANVLTF
TRBJ1-5 | . | TRBV15 | many | TGTGCCACCAGCAGTTCAGGGACAAATAGCAATCAGCCCCAGCATTTT | CATSSSGTNSNQPQHF
TRBJ2-5 | . | TRBV12-3/TRBV12-4 | . | TGTGCCAGCAGTTTGTGGGGCGGGAAAGAGACCCAGTACTTC | CASSLWGGKETQYF
TRBJ2-5 | . | TRBV3-1 | . | TGTGCCAGCAGCCTCATACGCAACAGCCGCCAAGAGACCCAGTACTTC | CASSLIRNSRQETQYF
TRBJ2-1 | TRBD2 | TRBV28 | many | TGTGCCAGCAGTTTCTCGATAAGGACTAGCGGGACCATTGAGCAGTTCTTC | CASSFSIRTSGTIEQFF
TRBJ2-3 | TRBD2 | TRBV11-2 | many | TGTGCCAGCAGCTTAGATGAAGGACTAGCGGGAGGGGCAGATACGCAGTATTTT | CASSLDEGLAGGADTQYF
TRBJ2-1 | TRBD2 | TRBV5-1 | few | TGCGCCAGCAGCAGGGGACTAGCGGGAGCCTACAAGTACAATGAGCAGTTCTTC | CASSRGLAGAYKYNEQFF